This T cell receptor beta chain was sequenced for a study of breast tumors, draining lymph nodes, adjacent tissues. Unmatched junction bases numbered 13, after V lost 6 bases and J lost 5 bases. This CDR3 region has 15 residues. Germline V gene sequence: CDR1 MDHEN, CDR2 SYDVKM. TCRdb used MiXCR to reprocess the multiplex PCR reads, holding one entry per CDR3 protein. The data contain about 180,000 distinct CDR3 sequences, 30% to 40% of them seen just once; the ten biggest clones take up roughly 3.8%. As regards this clonotype: Its antigen is as yet unknown. A much larger clone is a single base away; this may be a read error. Without the conserved terminal phenylalanine or tryptophan, this CDR3 likely stems from a read error.

Axillary draining lymph nodes of breast cancer patients supplied the node samples. Findings and caveats of the study: Tumor and nontumor repertoires were significantly more similar in luminal-like than in basal-like breast cancer.

Sequenced material: axillary lymph node tissue. The chain combines TRBV28 with TRBJ2-7, with TRBD1 matching 7 bases. The clonotype comes from a female donor with breast cancer. Some clones in this sample may be carry-over from other donors' samples. The CDR3 reads CASRGPGQPPHEQYL. In DNA form, the CDR3 reads TGTGCCAGCAGGGGGCCGGGACAGCCCCCTCACGAGCAGTACCTC.